These 28 T cell receptor beta chains were all obtained from the same sample, sequenced in a study of cytomegalovirus exposure and HLA in healthy donors. TCRdb's table, derived via immunoSEQ multiplex PCR, lists solely in-frame clones and lacks some. The table shows under 200,000 clones, with approximately 96% occurring only once. The specimen sequenced was PBMCs. Source of these receptors: a young woman in good health and CMV-seronegative.

The rearrangement links TRBV11-2 to TRBJ1-1; D ambiguous. This CDR3 is built from 17 residues. V lost 4 bases to trimming and J lost 0 bases, with 18 bases between them. Germline CDR1 SGHAT, CDR2 FQNNGV. The CDR3 sequence: CASSSAKGRAVNTEAFF. CDR3 coding DNA: TGTGCCAGCAGCTCGGCGAAAGGGAGGGCAGTGAACACTGAAGCTTTCTTT.

The rearrangement links TRBV18 to TRBJ2-7; a possible D gene is TRBD1 (6 bases). CDR1 and CDR2 (germline): KGHSH, LQKENI. This CDR3 is 16 amino acids long. V was clipped by 6 bases and J by 0 bases, with 18 bases between them. CDR3 in DNA: TGTGCCAGCTCCCCCCTGGGACAAACTTTCTCCTACGAGCAGTACTTC. Encoded protein: CASSPLGQTFSYEQYF.

The chain joins TRBV5-1 to TRBJ2-1; D perhaps matches TRBD2 (5 bases). Germline CDR1 reads SGHRS; CDR2 reads YFSETQ. CDR3 length: 13 amino acids. V lost 0 bases and J lost 10, with 11 bases in between. This CDR3 is CASSLDSGYEQFF. DNA of the CDR3: TGCGCCAGCAGCTTGGATTCGGGGTACGAGCAGTTCTTC.

V is TRBV9 and J is TRBJ1-3; D uncertain. V was shortened by 7 bases and J by 0 bases, with 8 bases between the two germline ends. Per the germline V gene, CDR1 is SGDLS and CDR2 is YYNGEE. The CDR3 runs to 13 residues. The CDR3 sequence: CASGRTSGNTIYF. The CDR3 DNA follows: TGTGCCAGCGGGAGGACCTCTGGAAACACCATATATTTT.

The rearrangement uses TRBV9 and TRBJ2-2; 8 bases map to TRBD2. Per the germline V gene, CDR1 is SGDLS and CDR2 is YYNGEE. Trimming cost V 0 bases and J 1 base; bases outside gene matches: 5. This CDR3 comprises 17 residues. The chain's CDR3 is CASSVVAGRGNTGELFF. The CDR3 DNA reads as TGTGCCAGCAGCGTAGTAGCGGGGCGGGGGAACACCGGGGAGCTGTTTTTT. Full variable domain (remainder filled in from reference TRBV9 and TRBJ2-2): DSGVTQTPKHLITATGQRVTLRCSPRSGDLSVYWYQQSLDQGLQFLIQYYNGEERAKGNILERFSAQQFPDLHSELNLSSLELGDSALYFCASSVVAGRGNTGELFFGEGSRLTVL.

Only one count was recorded for this clone. The chain joins TRBV7-2 to TRBJ1-1; D is undetermined. The CDR3 totals 15 residues. The germline V gene encodes CDR1 SGHTA and CDR2 FQGNSA. Between the trimmed V and J ends, which lost 2 bases and 3 bases, there was a span of 13 bases. The CDR3 spells CASSLLGGLYTEAFF. As DNA, the CDR3 is TGTGCCAGCAGCTTACTAGGCGGACTTTACACTGAAGCTTTCTTT.

J is TRBJ2-2 and V is TRBV6-1, with 8 bases that match TRBD2. In germline, CDR1 is MNHNS, CDR2 SASEGT. CDR3 length: 19 residues. J gave up 5 bases and V 3 bases, and 17 bases lay outside the gene matches. Here the CDR3 DNA reads TGTGCCAGCAGTGAGGGACCTCACGGGGGGGAATTATTGACCGGGGAGCTGTTTTTT. Protein sequence: CASSEGPHGGELLTGELFF.

Regarding this clone: Additional DNA sequences in this sample encode the identical CDR3. The chain is built from TRBV19 and TRBJ1-5; possibly TRBD1 for D (5 bases). Germline CDR1 is LNHDA and CDR2 is SQIVND (reference sequence). Between the trimmed V and J ends, which lost 3 bases and 4 bases, there was a span of 7 bases. The CDR3 spans 13 residues. The CDR3 coding sequence is TGTGCCAGTAGTATTGGGGGGAATCAGCCCCAGCATTTT. This translates into CASSIGGNQPQHF.

This clone was seen just once. The genes are TRBV4-2 and TRBJ2-7; 7 bases align to TRBD1. V lost 1 base and J lost 6; bases outside the gene matches: 3. This CDR3 contains 13 residues. In germline, CDR1 is LGHNA, CDR2 YNFKEQ. CDR3 residues: CASSQAYRGEQYF. For the CDR3, the DNA is TGTGCCAGCAGCCAAGCCTACAGGGGCGAGCAGTACTTC.

This chain uses TRBV9 with TRBJ2-7; 10 bases align to TRBD2. CDR3 length: 14 amino acids. Per the germline V gene, CDR1 is SGDLS and CDR2 is YYNGEE. The V gene end was trimmed by 4 bases and the J gene end by 7 bases; junction bases not matched to a gene: 8. The CDR3 DNA follows: TGTGCCAGCAGCACAGCTAGCGGGGGATTTGAGCAGTACTTC. It encodes CASSTASGGFEQYF.

The rearrangement joins TRBV30 to TRBJ2-1; the D is unclear. This CDR3 has 14 amino acids. Between the trimmed V and J ends, which lost 4 bases and 5 bases, there was a span of 15 bases. Looked up from germline, CDR1 is GTSNPN and CDR2 is SVGIG (reference sequence). Here the CDR3 DNA reads TGTGCCTGGAACACTGGTCAGGTTCACAATGAGCAGTTCTTC. Its protein product is CAWNTGQVHNEQFF.

The chain carries TRBV15 and TRBJ1-5; D is unclear. Per the germline V gene, CDR1 is LNHNV and CDR2 is YYDKDF (reference sequence). V was cut by 0 bases and J by 6 bases, with 15 bases left in between. This CDR3 spans 16 amino acids. CDR3 residues: CATSRDRGSQGQPQHF. The CDR3 DNA follows: TGTGCCACCAGCAGAGATCGAGGCAGCCAAGGTCAGCCCCAGCATTTT.

The chain employs TRBV5-1 and TRBJ2-5; 8 bases fit TRBD2. The CDR3 totals 15 residues. Looked up from germline, CDR1 is SGHRS and CDR2 is YFSETQ. V was clipped by 9 bases and J by 5 bases; unmatched bases: 15. CDR3 sequence reads: CATAPAAGVEETQYF. CDR3 in DNA: TGCGCCACCGCCCCAGCAGCGGGGGTCGAGGAGACCCAGTACTTC.

Written as DNA, the CDR3 is TGCGCCAGCAGCTTGGTAGGTGGGACAGTTTATGGCTACACCTTC. Amino acids: CASSLVGGTVYGYTF. V gene TRBV5-1 combines with J gene TRBJ1-2; 7 nucleotides agree with TRBD1. The V and J ends lost 0 bases and 5 bases, in that order; junction bases with no gene match: 7. CDR3 length: 15 residues. Per the germline V gene, CDR1 is SGHRS and CDR2 is YFSETQ.

The chain uses TRBV19 and TRBJ1-5; 9 bases agree with TRBD1. Germline CDR1 reads LNHDA; CDR2 reads SQIVND (reference sequence). This CDR3 has 14 residues. The junction had 10 bases not matched to a gene; V was cut back by 10 bases and J by 6 bases. The DNA for the CDR3 is TGTGCCACCTCGACAGGGGGTCATTCTCAGCCCCAGCATTTT. This codes for CATSTGGHSQPQHF.

CDR3 amino acids: CAWSSGRDYYNEQFF. CDR3 in DNA: TGTGCCTGGAGTAGTGGCAGGGACTACTACAATGAGCAGTTCTTC. The J gene is TRBJ2-1, the V gene TRBV30; 7 nucleotides match TRBD2. The J segment lost 3 bases and the V segment lost 2 bases, leaving 7 bases of the junction unmatched. Germline V lookup: CDR1 GTSNPN, CDR2 SVGIG (reference sequence). This CDR3 region has 15 residues.

This clone was seen a handful of times. V usage is TRBV5-1 and J usage is TRBJ2-7; possible D gene TRBD1, 6 bases. The CDR3 runs 14 residues. Between the trimmed V and J ends, which lost 4 bases and 3 bases, there was a span of 14 bases. The germline gives CDR1 SGHRS, CDR2 YFSETQ. The CDR3: CASSPVGGGYEQYF. The CDR3 nucleotides are TGCGCCAGCAGCCCGGTTGGGGGCGGCTACGAGCAGTACTTC.

The chain joins TRBV6-4 to TRBJ1-1; 8 bases line up with TRBD1. V trimming: 5 bases; J trimming: 6 bases; junction bases outside the gene matches: 11. The CDR3 is 15 residues long. Germline loops: CDR1 MRHNA, CDR2 SNTAGT. The CDR3 DNA sequence: TGTGCCAGCAGTACACGGACAGGGCTTGTTCCTGAAGCTTTCTTT. Amino acid sequence: CASSTRTGLVPEAFF.

V gene TRBV7-9 combines with J gene TRBJ2-7; 8 bases map to TRBD1. Germline loops: CDR1 SEHNR, CDR2 FQNEAQ (reference sequence). Trimming took 0 bases from V and 4 from J; bases not matched to a gene: 5. This CDR3 is 15 amino acids long. The CDR3 coding sequence is TGTGCCAGCAGCTTAGCACCCAGGGGGCCTTACGAGCAGTACTTC. Amino acid sequence: CASSLAPRGPYEQYF.

The chain is built from TRBV27 and TRBJ1-6; the D gene is possibly TRBD1 (5 bases). V lost 6 bases and J lost 9, with 9 bases in between. The germline CDR1 and CDR2 sequences are MNHEY and SMNVEV (reference sequence). This CDR3 is built from 12 residues. CDR3 nucleotide sequence: TGTGCCAGCAGCCCCAGGGCTTCACCCCTCCACTTT. It is translated as CASSPRASPLHF.

V and J are TRBV7-9 and TRBJ2-7; D is undetermined. CDR3 length: 15 amino acids. V lost 5 bases and J lost 4, with 18 bases in between. Germline V gene data show CDR1 as SEHNR and CDR2 as FQNEAQ (reference sequence). The CDR3 DNA reads TGTGCCAGCAGCCAGGTCCCCATTGGCGTGTACGAGCAGTACTTC. It codes for CASSQVPIGVYEQYF.

The chain has TRBV18 and TRBJ2-7, with a weak D call TRBD1 (6 bases). CDR1 is KGHSH, CDR2 LQKENI, per germline. Between the trimmed V and J ends, which lost 0 bases and 3 bases, there was a span of 9 bases. The CDR3 contains 14 residues. CDR3 residues: CASSPPGRGYEQYF. Written as DNA, the CDR3 is TGTGCCAGCTCACCACCAGGCAGGGGCTACGAGCAGTACTTC.

This clone was detected once. J is TRBJ2-1 and V is TRBV5-5; TRBD1 agrees at 8 bases. The CDR3 is 18 residues long. The V segment lost 3 bases and the J segment 4 bases; nucleotides outside the gene matches: 15. Germline V gives CDR1 SGHKS, CDR2 YYEKEE (reference sequence). CDR3 nucleotides: TGTGCCAGCAGCTCCCCCGGTGGGCAGGGGGCCCCTTACAATGAGCAGTTCTTC. This gives the protein CASSSPGGQGAPYNEQFF.

The V and J genes are TRBV5-6 and TRBJ2-7, with 9 bases matching TRBD1. V trimming: 4 bases; J trimming: 4 bases; junction bases outside the gene matches: 6. From germline, CDR1 is SGHDT and CDR2 YYEEEE. This CDR3 has 14 residues. The CDR3 here is CASSEDRGAYEQYF. CDR3 sequence (DNA): TGTGCCAGCAGCGAAGACAGGGGGGCATACGAGCAGTACTTC.

The chain joins TRBV6-6 to TRBJ2-3; 7 bases are shared with TRBD2. CDR1 is MNHNY, CDR2 SVGAGI, per germline (reference sequence). With 7 bases clipped from V and 0 bases from J, the junction kept 4 bases outside the gene matches. This CDR3 has 14 amino acids. DNA of the CDR3: TGTGCCAGCACCTTGGGAGGGAGCACAGATACGCAGTATTTT. Protein sequence: CASTLGGSTDTQYF.

This clone was recorded once. This rearrangement joins TRBV2 to TRBJ2-3; maybe TRBD1 (6 bases). Germline V CDR1 and CDR2: SNHLY, FYNNEI. The CDR3 loop spans 17 amino acids. With 6 bases removed from V and 1 base from J, the gap between germline ends came to 20 bases. CDR3 in amino acids: CASRELTGMVRTDTQYF. The CDR3 DNA reads as TGTGCCAGCAGAGAACTAACAGGGATGGTTCGCACAGATACGCAGTATTTT.

V usage is TRBV5-1 and J usage is TRBJ2-2, with 8 positions matching TRBD1. The length of the CDR3 is 16 residues. V shed 3 bases and J 2 bases; nucleotides not matched to a gene: 6. From germline, CDR1 is SGHRS and CDR2 YFSETQ. The CDR3 DNA is TGCGCCAGCAGCTCCGACAGGGGTGCTAACACCGGGGAGCTGTTTTTT. Translation: CASSSDRGANTGELFF. The variable domain in full, completed from reference TRBV5-1 and TRBJ2-2, reads KAGVTQTPRYLIKTRGQQVTLSCSPISGHRSVSWYQQTPGQGLQFLFEYFSETQRNKGNFPGRFSGRQFSNSRSEMNVSTLELGDSALYLCASSSDRGANTGELFFGEGSRLTVL.

The CDR3 DNA reads TGTGCCAGCAGTGCTCCGGGTTACAATGAGCAGTTCTTC. Translating gives CASSAPGYNEQFF. The rearrangement uses TRBV6-1 and TRBJ2-1; D is ambiguous. Germline-derived CDR1 and CDR2 are MNHNS and SASEGT. The length of the CDR3 is 13 residues. The ends were cut back, 4 bases at V and 4 bases at J, with 8 bases in the middle.